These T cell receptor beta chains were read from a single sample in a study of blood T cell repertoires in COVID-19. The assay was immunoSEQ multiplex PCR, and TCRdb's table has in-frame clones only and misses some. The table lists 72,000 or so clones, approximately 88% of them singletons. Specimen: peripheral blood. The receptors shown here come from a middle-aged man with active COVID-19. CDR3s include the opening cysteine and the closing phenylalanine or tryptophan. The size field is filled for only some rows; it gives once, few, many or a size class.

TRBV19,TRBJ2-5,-,CASSNLGRETQYF
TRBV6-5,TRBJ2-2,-,CASSYEGLVTGELFF
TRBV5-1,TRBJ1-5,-,CASSLEGGNQPQHF
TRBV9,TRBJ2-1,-,CASSVDLWNEQFF
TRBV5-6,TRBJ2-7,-,CASSVGTRGLYEQYF
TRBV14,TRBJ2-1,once,CASSHPQPRGPVGSYNEQFF
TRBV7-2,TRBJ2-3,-,CASSLVSPSGGAATQYF
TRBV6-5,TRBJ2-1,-,CASSSGGRDEQFF
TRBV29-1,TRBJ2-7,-,CSVEVSGVGEQYF
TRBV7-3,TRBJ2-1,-,CASSSTTSGGYNEQFF
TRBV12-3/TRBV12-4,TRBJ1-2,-,CASKTGPNYGYTF
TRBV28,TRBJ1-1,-,CASRYDRGAFF
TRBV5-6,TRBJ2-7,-,CASSPLGGDTYEQYF
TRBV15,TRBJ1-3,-,CATSRVQGGDTIYF
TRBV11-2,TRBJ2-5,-,CASSQTGRAIGAQYF
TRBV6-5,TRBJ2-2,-,CASTRGGSAGELFF
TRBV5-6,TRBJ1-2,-,CASSFQGDGYTF
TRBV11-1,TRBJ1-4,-,CASAANRNEKLFF
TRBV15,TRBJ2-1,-,CATSLPLGTSGGSPYNEQFF
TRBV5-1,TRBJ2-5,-,CASGAGFGETQYF
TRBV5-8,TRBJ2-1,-,CASSLLVGGGAGNEQFF
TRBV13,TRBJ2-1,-,CASSYGAGAINEQFF
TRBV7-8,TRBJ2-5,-,CASNHYSGGEETQYF
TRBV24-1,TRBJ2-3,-,CATSDPQGTDTQYF
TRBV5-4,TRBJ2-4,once,CASSSAPSRGGTKNIQYF
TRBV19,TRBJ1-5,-,CASSRGGLNQPQHF